A selection of T cell receptor beta chains follows, all from one sample in a study of blood T cell repertoires in COVID-19. Measured with immunoSEQ multiplex PCR; TCRdb has only the in-frame clones, and not every one. This sample has roughly 230,000 clones, with roughly 84% found just once. Specimen: PBMCs or T cells enriched from blood (not recorded which). The receptors derive from a man aged 45-65 years who had recovered from COVID-19. Each CDR3 is given with its conserved first and last residue. The D gene is left open where the match is weak. The listing skips clone size in some rows; elsewhere it reads once, few, many or a size class.

v_call,clone_size,j_call,d_call,cdr3_nt,cdr3_aa
TRBV9,-,TRBJ2-5,TRBD1,TGTGCCAGCAGCCCAGGACAGGGCGGGGAGACCCAGTACTTC,CASSPGQGGETQYF
TRBV7-2,-,TRBJ1-5,-,TGTGCCAGCAGCTCACGGCAGGGGAATCAGCCCCAGCATTTT,CASSSRQGNQPQHF
TRBV12-3/TRBV12-4,-,TRBJ1-2,-,TGTGCCAGCAGCCGACAGATTACCTATGGCTACACCTTC,CASSRQITYGYTF
TRBV11-3,-,TRBJ2-7,-,TGTGCCAGCAGCTTACTAGCTGCCGGCGAGCAGTACTTC,CASSLLAAGEQYF
TRBV10-1,-,TRBJ2-1,-,TGCGCCAGCAGTGTTGGGGGGGCCGGGAATGAGCAGTTCTTC,CASSVGGAGNEQFF
TRBV5-6,-,TRBJ1-5,TRBD1,TGTGCCAGCAGCTTTGTAAGGGACAGTTATCAGCCCCAGCATTTT,CASSFVRDSYQPQHF
TRBV19,-,TRBJ2-7,TRBD2,TGTGCCAGTAGTATAGAACTCCCTGGACTAGGGAGCTCCTACGAGCAGTACTTC,CASSIELPGLGSSYEQYF
TRBV23-1,-,TRBJ2-7,-,TGCGCCAGCAGTCAGTTAAGTGAGCGGTTCTTGTCCTACGAGCAGTACTTC,CASSQLSERFLSYEQYF
TRBV3-1/TRBV3-2,-,TRBJ2-1,-,TGTGCCAGCACCCCTAGGGGAACCTACAATGAGCAGTTCTTC,CASTPRGTYNEQFF
TRBV11-2,-,TRBJ2-5,TRBD2,TGTGCCAGCAGCCCATCCCTGGGCGGGAGGGGGAAAGAGACCCAGTACTTC,CASSPSLGGRGKETQYF
TRBV29-1,-,TRBJ1-2,-,TGCAGCGTTCGTCCAGGGCAACGTGGCTACACCTTC,CSVRPGQRGYTF
TRBV19,-,TRBJ1-6,-,TGTGCCAGTAGTCTGGGGGGAGGACACCCTAATTCACCCCTCCACTTT,CASSLGGGHPNSPLHF
TRBV7-7,-,TRBJ2-5,TRBD1,TGTGCTAGCAGCAATGCTTGGACAGGGCAAGAGACCCAGTACTTC,CASSNAWTGQETQYF
TRBV5-6,-,TRBJ2-7,TRBD2,TGTGCCAGCAGCCGTAAACTAGCGGGAGGGTATGAGCAGTACTTC,CASSRKLAGGYEQYF
TRBV5-5,once,TRBJ2-1,-,TGTGCCAGCAGCTGGACCCTCTTAGCGCCTGACTCCTACAATGAGCAGTTCTTC,CASSWTLLAPDSYNEQFF
TRBV28,-,TRBJ1-4,-,TGTGCCAGCTTTAGTCTAGGAAGGGAAAAACTGTTTTTT,CASFSLGREKLFF
TRBV19,-,TRBJ2-6,-,TGTGCCAGTAGTATGAGGGACTCTGGGGCCAACGTCCTGACTTTC,CASSMRDSGANVLTF
TRBV3-1/TRBV3-2,once,TRBJ1-4,TRBD1,TGTGCCAGCAGCCAAGTACTTGACAGGGACCCTAATGAAAAACTGTTTTTT,CASSQVLDRDPNEKLFF
TRBV18,few,TRBJ1-1,TRBD1,TGTGCCAGCTCACTATCTTTCTCCGGGACAGCGAACACTGAAGCTTTCTTT,CASSLSFSGTANTEAFF
TRBV27,-,TRBJ1-4,TRBD1,TGTGCCAGCAGTTCACTACAGGGGAGGCGCGAAAAACTGTTTTTT,CASSSLQGRREKLFF
TRBV12-3/TRBV12-4,-,TRBJ2-1,-,TGTGCCAGCAGTTTTGGGGGGAGTGAGCAGTTCTTC,CASSFGGSEQFF
TRBV3-1/TRBV3-2,-,TRBJ2-3,TRBD2,TGTGCCAGCATCGCGCCAGGACTAGCGGGACTCACAGATACGCAGTATTTT,CASIAPGLAGLTDTQYF
TRBV11-3,-,TRBJ2-7,-,TGTGCCAGCAGCTTAGAGTCAGGGTTCTACGAGCAGTACTTC,CASSLESGFYEQYF
TRBV11-3,-,TRBJ2-6,-,TGTGCCAGCAGCTTAGATCGCGGTTCTGGGGCCAACGTCCTGACTTTC,CASSLDRGSGANVLTF
TRBV7-9,-,TRBJ1-5,-,TGTGCCAGCAGCCCCGACAGGCCCCTCGGGCCCCAGCATTTT,CASSPDRPLGPQHF
TRBV6-5,-,TRBJ1-5,-,TGTGCCAGCACCGGGTGGAATCAGCCCCAGCATTTT,CASTGWNQPQHF
TRBV3-1/TRBV3-2,-,TRBJ1-3,TRBD1,TGTGCCAGCAGCCGGGACAGGGCGCTTGCTGGAAACACCATATATTTT,CASSRDRALAGNTIYF
TRBV11-2,-,TRBJ1-2,-,TGTGCCAGCAGCTTAGATCCCACGCAGGGAAGAGGCTACACCTTC,CASSLDPTQGRGYTF
TRBV19,-,TRBJ2-2,-,TGTGCCAGTAGGGGACAGAACACCGGGGAGCTGTTTTTT,CASRGQNTGELFF
TRBV9,-,TRBJ2-2,TRBD1,TGTGCCAGCAGGGGTACACAGGGGGTATCCGGGGAGCTGTTTTTT,CASRGTQGVSGELFF
TRBV19,-,TRBJ1-2,-,TGTGCCAGTAGGCAGACTAACTATGGCTACACCTTC,CASRQTNYGYTF
TRBV2,-,TRBJ1-1,-,TGTGCCAGCAGACCAGACAGCTCCGGGGCTTTCTTT,CASRPDSSGAFF
TRBV2,-,TRBJ2-4,TRBD1,TGTGCCAGCACCATCAGGGGGCTAGAAGAAAACATTCAGTACTTC,CASTIRGLEENIQYF
TRBV18,many,TRBJ1-1,-,TGTGCCAGCTCAGCGTCACGGGAGGCTGAAGCTTTCTTT,CASSASREAEAFF
TRBV28,-,TRBJ1-3,-,TGTGCCAGCAGTCTCTACCCGACAGGCTCTGGAAACACCATATATTTT,CASSLYPTGSGNTIYF
TRBV5-1,few,TRBJ1-1,TRBD1,TGCGCCAGCAGCAAGACAGGGTTGAACACTGAAGCTTTCTTT,CASSKTGLNTEAFF
TRBV29-1,-,TRBJ2-1,TRBD1,TGCAGCGTTGACCTTCCTGGGGGGACAGGGTCCAATGAGCAGTTCTTC,CSVDLPGGTGSNEQFF
TRBV9,-,TRBJ2-3,TRBD2,TGTGCCAGCAGCCCCAGACTAGCGGTAAGGGTGCCAGATACGCAGTATTTT,CASSPRLAVRVPDTQYF
TRBV5-1,once,TRBJ2-7,-,TGCGCCAGCGGAGACGGCTCCTACGAGCAGTACTTC,CASGDGSYEQYF
TRBV9,-,TRBJ1-5,TRBD1,TGTGCCAGCAGCGTAGAGGGGGCGCAGCCCCAGCATTTT,CASSVEGAQPQHF
TRBV2,-,TRBJ1-4,TRBD1,TGTGCCAGCAGCCCAGCGGGACAGGGTTATGAAAAACTGTTTTTT,CASSPAGQGYEKLFF
TRBV5-4,-,TRBJ1-2,-,TGTGCCAGCACCTATCTGACAGGAGTTGGTTATGGCTACACCTTC,CASTYLTGVGYGYTF
TRBV9,few,TRBJ1-6,-,TGTGCCAGCAGCGGAGGGACCGGCGGGGATTCACCCCTCCACTTT,CASSGGTGGDSPLHF